This paragraph reports one TCR beta chain. Its antigen is unidentified. The repertoire was sequenced with immunoSEQ multiplex PCR; TCRdb's copy has only in-frame clones and lacks some. The table records 3,000 to 4,500 clones, about 26% of them present only once. Trimming removed 6 bases from V and 0 bases from J, with 15 bases in between. Germline CDR1 LNHDA, CDR2 SQIVND (reference sequence). The CDR3 consists of 15 residues. These data belong to a study of T cells in localized non-small cell lung cancer. General study findings and limits: The highest T cell clonality was in uninvolved adjacent lung, above tumor.

The specimen was lung tumor tissue, collected before any cancer treatment. The V call is TRBV19, the J call TRBJ2-7; D call uncertain. The TCR was taken from a man between 40 and 69 years old with stage I lung adenocarcinoma. CDR3 sequence (DNA): TGTGCCAGTAGCACCCAGGAGCCTCCCTCCTACGAGCAGTACTTC. Translated: CASSTQEPPSYEQYF.